The 7 T cell receptor beta chains below were found in one sample sequenced in a study of blood T cell repertoires in COVID-19. Sequencing used immunoSEQ multiplex PCR; TCRdb keeps in-frame clones, though not all of them. The repertoire holds 440,000 or so clones, with approximately 91% as singletons. The sample was peripheral blood. Receptors originate from a middle-aged woman with COVID-19, enrolled during active disease.

This chain uses TRBV4-1 with TRBJ1-1, with a weak D call TRBD1 (6 bases). This CDR3 is 14 amino acids long. The germline CDR1 and CDR2 sequences are MGHRA and YSYEKL. Trimming took off 4 bases at V and 5 bases at J, with 14 bases between the two ends. Here the CDR3 DNA reads TGCGCCAGCAGCCCACGGGGGGCGGGTACTGAAGCTTTCTTT. Its translation: CASSPRGAGTEAFF.

This clone has just a few counts. The sample contains more than one DNA sequence encoding this CDR3. This chain connects TRBV2 to TRBJ1-1, with 7 nucleotides matching TRBD1. J gave up 5 bases and V 4 bases, and 4 bases lay outside the gene matches. The CDR3 loop spans 13 amino acids. Germline loops: CDR1 SNHLY, CDR2 FYNNEI. The CDR3 protein is CASSVDRETEAFF. The CDR3 coding sequence is TGTGCCAGCAGTGTTGACAGGGAAACTGAAGCTTTCTTT.

This chain uses TRBV6-5 with TRBJ1-2; no clear D. The CDR3 spans 13 residues. Germline loops: CDR1 MNHEY, CDR2 SVGAGI. The germline V and J ends were trimmed by 2 bases and 11 bases, with 15 bases remaining between them. The CDR3, as DNA: TGTGCCAGCAGTTACATTGCTATGGGCCGTTACACCTTC. It yields the protein CASSYIAMGRYTF.

This chain links TRBV19 with TRBJ1-4, with a tentative D call TRBD1 (6 bases). Trimming shortened V by 7 bases and J by 6 bases, and 18 bases separated the two germline ends. The CDR3 loop spans 15 amino acids. Per the germline V gene, CDR1 is LNHDA and CDR2 is SQIVND (reference sequence). The CDR3 region is CASNLPGTSDEKLFF. The CDR3 nucleotides read TGTGCCAGTAACCTGCCCGGGACATCGGATGAAAAACTGTTTTTT.

This sequence joins TRBV2 and TRBJ2-7, with 7 bases lining up with TRBD1. In germline, CDR1 is SNHLY, CDR2 FYNNEI. The CDR3 loop spans 13 amino acids. V shed 6 bases and J 5 bases; nucleotides not matched to a gene: 7. For the CDR3, the DNA is TGTGCCAGCAGCGTACAGGGGATCGACGAGCAGTACTTC. It codes for CASSVQGIDEQYF.

The chain carries TRBV7-2 and TRBJ1-1, with 9 bases fitting TRBD1. This CDR3 is 13 amino acids long. Germline V lookup: CDR1 SGHTA, CDR2 FQGNSA. With 1 base clipped from V and 11 bases from J, the junction kept 5 bases outside the gene matches. The CDR3 DNA is TGTGCCAGCAGCTTAGACAGGGGGCTAGGGGCTTTCTTT. As protein: CASSLDRGLGAFF.

The chain is built from TRBV4-1 and TRBJ1-2; 8 bases map to TRBD1. Trimming at V came to 0 bases and at J to 8 bases, leaving 14 bases not matched to a gene. Per the germline V gene, CDR1 is MGHRA and CDR2 is YSYEKL. The CDR3 is 17 residues long. In nucleotides, the CDR3 is TGCGCCAGCAGCCAAGATCTGGCCCTCCCAGGGGGCAGAGGCTACACCTTC. Its protein product is CASSQDLALPGGRGYTF.